One sample yielded the 5 T cell receptor beta chains listed below, sequenced in a study of monozygotic twins with inflammatory bowel disease. With the 5' RACE reads reprocessed, TCRdb shows one record per CDR3 protein and no DNA. Found here are approximately 340,000 distinct CDR3 sequences; the top ten clones hold 2% to 2.5%. Sequencing was done on a sample of blood. These receptors originate from a human donor with ulcerative colitis or Crohn's disease, or a healthy co-twin of an affected twin (not recorded which).

The genes are TRBV28 and TRBJ1-6; TCRdb lists TRBD1, though no DNA is available to test this call. The germline gives CDR1 MDHEN, CDR2 SYDVKM. The CDR3 has 14 amino acids. CDR3 loop: CASRTGTVNSPLHF.

The chain uses TRBV27 and TRBJ2-1; TCRdb names TRBD2, which stays unverified in the absence of DNA. CDR1 MNHEY and CDR2 SMNVEV come from the germline V gene (reference sequence). CDR3 size: 14 residues. The CDR3 region is CASSYGTSNDEQFF.

The V call is TRBV4-3, the J call TRBJ2-1; there is no DNA to check the TCRdb D call of TRBD1. Germline lookup yields CDR1 LGHNA and CDR2 YSLEER. The CDR3 spans 13 residues. The CDR3 is CASSRDGYNEQFF.

The chain's CDR3 is CARRPRPRGTAFRGFGKQPQHF. V and J are TRBV3-1 and TRBJ1-5; TCRdb reports TRBD1, a call that lacks DNA to check it against. CDR3 length: 22 residues. Germline V gives CDR1 LGHDT, CDR2 YNNKEL (reference sequence).

This chain joins TRBV5-1 and TRBJ2-1. Germline V gene data show CDR1 as SGHRS and CDR2 as YFSETQ. There are 13 residues in the CDR3. The CDR3 loop is CASSLSAYNEQFF. Full variable domain (remainder filled in from reference TRBV5-1 and TRBJ2-1): KAGVTQTPRYLIKTRGQQVTLSCSPISGHRSVSWYQQTPGQGLQFLFEYFSETQRNKGNFPGRFSGRQFSNSRSEMNVSTLELGDSALYLCASSLSAYNEQFFGPGTRLTVL.